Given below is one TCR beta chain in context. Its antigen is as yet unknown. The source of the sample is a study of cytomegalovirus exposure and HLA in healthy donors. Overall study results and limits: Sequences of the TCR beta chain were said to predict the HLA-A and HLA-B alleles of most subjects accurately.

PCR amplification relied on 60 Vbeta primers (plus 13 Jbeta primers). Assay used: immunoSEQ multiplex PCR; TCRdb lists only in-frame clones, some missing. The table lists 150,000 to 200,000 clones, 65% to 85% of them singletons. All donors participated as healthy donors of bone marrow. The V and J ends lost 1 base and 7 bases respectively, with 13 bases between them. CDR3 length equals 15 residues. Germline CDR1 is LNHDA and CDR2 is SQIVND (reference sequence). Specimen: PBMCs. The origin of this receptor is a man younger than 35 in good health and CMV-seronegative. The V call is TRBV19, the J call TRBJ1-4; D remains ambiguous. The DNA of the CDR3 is TGTGCCAGTAGTATAGGGGGATTCAGCGGTGAAAAACTGTTTTTT. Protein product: CASSIGGFSGEKLFF.